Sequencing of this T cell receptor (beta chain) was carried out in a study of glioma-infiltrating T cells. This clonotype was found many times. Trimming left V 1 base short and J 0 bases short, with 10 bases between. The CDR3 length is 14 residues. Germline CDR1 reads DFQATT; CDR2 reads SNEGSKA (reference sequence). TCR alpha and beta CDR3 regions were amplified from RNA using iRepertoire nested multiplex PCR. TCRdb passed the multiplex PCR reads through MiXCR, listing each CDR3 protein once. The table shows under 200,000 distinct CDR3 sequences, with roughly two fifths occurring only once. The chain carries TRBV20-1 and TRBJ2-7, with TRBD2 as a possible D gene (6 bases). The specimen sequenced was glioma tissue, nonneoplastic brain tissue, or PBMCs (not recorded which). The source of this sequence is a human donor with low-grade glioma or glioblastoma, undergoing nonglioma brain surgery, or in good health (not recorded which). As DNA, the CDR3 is TGCAGTGCTAGAGTGGCTAGCGACTCCTACGAGCAGTACTTC. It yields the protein CSARVASDSYEQYF.